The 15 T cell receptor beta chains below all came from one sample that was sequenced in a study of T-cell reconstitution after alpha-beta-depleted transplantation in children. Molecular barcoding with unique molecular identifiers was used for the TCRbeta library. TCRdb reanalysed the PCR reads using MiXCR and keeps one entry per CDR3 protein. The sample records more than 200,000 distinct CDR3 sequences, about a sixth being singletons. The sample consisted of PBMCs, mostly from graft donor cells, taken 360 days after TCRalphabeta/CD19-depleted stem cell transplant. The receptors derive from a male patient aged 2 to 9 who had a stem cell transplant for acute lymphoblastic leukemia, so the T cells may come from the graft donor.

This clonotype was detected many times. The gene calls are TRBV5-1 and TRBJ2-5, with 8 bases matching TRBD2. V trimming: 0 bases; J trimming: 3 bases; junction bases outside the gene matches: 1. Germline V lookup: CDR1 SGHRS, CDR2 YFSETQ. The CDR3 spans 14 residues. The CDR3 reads CASSLVAGKETQYF. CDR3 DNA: TGCGCCAGCAGCTTGGTAGCGGGGAAAGAGACCCAGTACTTC. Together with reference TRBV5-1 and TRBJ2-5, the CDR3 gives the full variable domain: KAGVTQTPRYLIKTRGQQVTLSCSPISGHRSVSWYQQTPGQGLQFLFEYFSETQRNKGNFPGRFSGRQFSNSRSEMNVSTLELGDSALYLCASSLVAGKETQYFGPGTRLLVL.

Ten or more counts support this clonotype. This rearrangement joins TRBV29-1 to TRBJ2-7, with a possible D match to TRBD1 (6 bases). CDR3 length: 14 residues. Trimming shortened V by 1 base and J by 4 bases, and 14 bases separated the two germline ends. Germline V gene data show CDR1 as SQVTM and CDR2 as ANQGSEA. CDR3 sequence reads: CSVEVLGAGYEQYF. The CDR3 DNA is TGCAGCGTTGAAGTTCTGGGGGCCGGGTACGAGCAGTACTTC.

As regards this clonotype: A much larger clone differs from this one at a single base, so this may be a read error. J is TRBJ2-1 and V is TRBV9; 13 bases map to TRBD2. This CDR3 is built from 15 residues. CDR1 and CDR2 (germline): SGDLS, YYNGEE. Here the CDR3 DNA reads TGTGCCAGCAGCCCCCGGACTAGCGGGGGCAATAAGCAGTTCTTC. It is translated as CASSPRTSGGNKQFF.

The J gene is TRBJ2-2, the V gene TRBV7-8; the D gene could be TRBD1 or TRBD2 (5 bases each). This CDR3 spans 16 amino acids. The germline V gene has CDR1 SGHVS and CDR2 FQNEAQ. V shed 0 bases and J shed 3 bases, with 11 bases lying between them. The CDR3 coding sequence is TGTGCCAGCAGCTTAGCACGGGACGGAGACACCGGGGAGCTGTTTTTT. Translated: CASSLARDGDTGELFF. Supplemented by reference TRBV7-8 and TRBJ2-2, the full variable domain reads GAGVSQSPRYKVAKRGQDVALRCDPISGHVSLFWYQQALGQGPEFLTYFQNEAQLDKSGLPSDRFFAERPEGSVSTLKIQRTQQEDSAVYLCASSLARDGDTGELFFGEGSRLTVL.

CDR3: CASSNMENTEAFF. CDR3 coding DNA: TGTGCCAGCAGCAACATGGAGAACACTGAAGCTTTCTTT. V gene TRBV21-1 combines with J gene TRBJ1-1. TRBV21-1 is recorded as a pseudogene. The CDR3 runs 13 residues.

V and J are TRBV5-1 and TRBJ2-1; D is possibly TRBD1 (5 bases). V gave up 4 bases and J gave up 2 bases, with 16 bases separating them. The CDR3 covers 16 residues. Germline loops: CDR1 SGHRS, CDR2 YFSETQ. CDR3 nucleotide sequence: TGCGCCAGCAGCCTGGCCACAGGTCCTACCTACAATGAGCAGTTCTTC. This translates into CASSLATGPTYNEQFF.

The CDR3 protein is CASSFGGVVDTQYF. CDR3 sequence (DNA): TGCGCCAGCAGCTTTGGAGGGGTTGTAGATACGCAGTATTTT. The chain combines TRBV5-1 with TRBJ2-3, with a possible D match to TRBD2 (6 bases). V gave up 2 bases and J gave up 5 bases, with 12 bases separating them. Germline V gene data show CDR1 as SGHRS and CDR2 as YFSETQ. The CDR3 consists of 14 residues.

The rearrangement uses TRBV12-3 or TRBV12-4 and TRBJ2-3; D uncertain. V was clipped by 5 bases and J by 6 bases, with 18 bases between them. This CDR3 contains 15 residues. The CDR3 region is CASSPFLPRSDTQYF. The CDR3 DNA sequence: TGTGCCAGCAGTCCCTTCTTGCCCAGGTCGGATACGCAGTATTTT.

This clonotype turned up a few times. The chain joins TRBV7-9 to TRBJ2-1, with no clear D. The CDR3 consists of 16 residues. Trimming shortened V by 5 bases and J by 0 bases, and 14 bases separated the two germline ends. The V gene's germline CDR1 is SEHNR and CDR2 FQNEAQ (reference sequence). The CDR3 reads CASSQRGVSSYNEQFF. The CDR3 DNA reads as TGTGCCAGCAGCCAGAGAGGCGTTAGCTCCTACAATGAGCAGTTCTTC.

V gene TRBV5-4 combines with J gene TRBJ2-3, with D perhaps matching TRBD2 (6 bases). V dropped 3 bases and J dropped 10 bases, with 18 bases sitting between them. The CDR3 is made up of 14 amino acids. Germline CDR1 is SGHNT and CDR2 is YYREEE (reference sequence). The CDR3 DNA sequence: TGTGCCAGCAGCTCAACTTCCACCGGGGGTTCGCAGTATTTT. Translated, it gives CASSSTSTGGSQYF.

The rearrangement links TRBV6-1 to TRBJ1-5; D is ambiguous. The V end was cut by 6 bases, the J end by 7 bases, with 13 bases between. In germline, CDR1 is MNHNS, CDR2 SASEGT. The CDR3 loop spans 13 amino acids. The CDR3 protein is CASREGRKQPQHF. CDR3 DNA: TGTGCCAGCAGGGAGGGTAGGAAACAGCCCCAGCATTTT.

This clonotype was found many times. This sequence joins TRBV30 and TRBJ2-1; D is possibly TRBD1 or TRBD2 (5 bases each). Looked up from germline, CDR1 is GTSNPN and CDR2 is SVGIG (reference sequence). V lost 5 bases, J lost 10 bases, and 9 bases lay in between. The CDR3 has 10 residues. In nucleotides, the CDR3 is TGTGCCTGGGGGGGTGCGGAGCAGTTCTTC. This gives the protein CAWGGAEQFF.

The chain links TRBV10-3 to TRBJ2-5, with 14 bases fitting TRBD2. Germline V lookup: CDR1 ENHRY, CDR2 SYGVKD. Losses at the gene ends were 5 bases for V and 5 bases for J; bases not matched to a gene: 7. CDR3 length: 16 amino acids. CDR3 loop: CAISSGTSGSPETQYF. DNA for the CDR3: TGTGCCATCAGTTCCGGGACTAGCGGGAGCCCGGAGACCCAGTACTTC.

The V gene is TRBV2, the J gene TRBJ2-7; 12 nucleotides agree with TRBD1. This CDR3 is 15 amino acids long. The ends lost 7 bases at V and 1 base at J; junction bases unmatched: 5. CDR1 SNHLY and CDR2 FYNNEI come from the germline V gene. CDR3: CASKGTGGWSYEQYF. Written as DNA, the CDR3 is TGTGCCAGCAAAGGGACAGGGGGCTGGTCCTACGAGCAGTACTTC.

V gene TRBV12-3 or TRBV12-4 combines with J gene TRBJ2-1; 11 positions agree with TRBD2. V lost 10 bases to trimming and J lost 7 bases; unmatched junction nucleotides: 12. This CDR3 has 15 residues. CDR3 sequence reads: CAIEITSGGRNEQFF. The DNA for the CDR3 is TGTGCCATCGAGATTACTAGCGGGGGCAGGAATGAGCAGTTCTTC.